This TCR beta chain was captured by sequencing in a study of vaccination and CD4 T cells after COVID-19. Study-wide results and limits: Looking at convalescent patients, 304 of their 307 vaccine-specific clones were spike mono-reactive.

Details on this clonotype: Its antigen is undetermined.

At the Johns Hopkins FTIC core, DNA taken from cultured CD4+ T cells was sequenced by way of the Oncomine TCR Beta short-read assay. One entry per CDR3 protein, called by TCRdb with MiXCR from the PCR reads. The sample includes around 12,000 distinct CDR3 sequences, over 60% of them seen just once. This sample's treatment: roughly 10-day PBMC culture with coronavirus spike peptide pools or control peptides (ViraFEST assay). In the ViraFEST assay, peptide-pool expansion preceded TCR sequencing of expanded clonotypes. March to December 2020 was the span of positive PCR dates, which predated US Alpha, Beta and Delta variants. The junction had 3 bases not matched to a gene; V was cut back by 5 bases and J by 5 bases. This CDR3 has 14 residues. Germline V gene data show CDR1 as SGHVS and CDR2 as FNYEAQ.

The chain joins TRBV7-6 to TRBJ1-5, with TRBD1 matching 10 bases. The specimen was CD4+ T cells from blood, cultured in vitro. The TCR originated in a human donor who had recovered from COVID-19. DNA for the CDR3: TGTGCCAGCAGCCAAGGGACAGGGGATCAGCCCCAGCATTTT. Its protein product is CASSQGTGDQPQHF.